The sequence of this T cell receptor beta chain was determined in a study of OX40 agonist ivuxolimab in advanced cancers. Regarding the study in general: The costimulatory receptor OX40 (CD134) was targeted by ivuxolimab, a fully human IgG2 agonistic monoclonal antibody. Intravenous ivuxolimab was administered to patients every 2 weeks at six dose levels: 0.01, 0.1, 0.3, 1.5, 3 and 10 mg/kg. Among the approximately 50 dose-escalation patients, around 19 had hepatocellular carcinoma, approximately 15 melanoma, 9 renal cell carcinoma and 9 head and neck cancer. The dose-escalation cohort was roughly 80% male with a mean age of 60 years, ranging from roughly 23 to 85. Prior anti-PD-1, anti-PD-L1 or anti-CTLA-4 therapy was permitted, and checkpoint inhibitors had been received by less than 45% of dose-escalation patients. Partial responses were achieved by three dose-escalation patients, of whom one had hepatocellular carcinoma and two had cutaneous melanoma. Peripheral TCRbeta sequencing was intended to test whether TCR sequence diversity was altered and clonal T-cell expansion was caused by ivuxolimab. The paper covers the monotherapy dose-escalation part of the phase I ivuxolimab trial, which included N of about 50 patients. Beyond this particular receptor, the publication reports: In the 0.1-3.0 mg/kg groups, partial responders were among the patients with the lowest normalized peripheral clonal expansion, particularly in CD8+ T cells. The antigen specificity of the clonally expanded peripheral T cells was not determined. Low levels of normalized T-cell clonal expansion were also seen in some patients who did not respond. At doses from 0.1 to 3.0 mg/kg, clonal expansion was seen in both CD4+ and CD8+ blood T cells between baseline and week 6. After ivuxolimab, more expanded clones were found on average in CD8+ T cells than in CD4+ T cells.

For this clone: The antigen it binds to is not known. No per-base quality is available; no much larger clone lies one base away.

Taken from cysteine to phenylalanine, the CDR3 has 14 residues. Kept here is only the CDR3 DNA, which spans 42 bases and is read in frame from base 1. Clipping removes 1 base from V and 7 bases from J, with 4 as the unmatched junction base count. The germline V gene supplies CDR1 SGHTA and CDR2 FQGNSA. Patients with autoimmune disease history or receiving systemic immunosuppression were excluded from the trial. Peripheral blood for TCR sequencing was drawn from every dose cohort at baseline, at cycle 4 day 1 and at cycle 7 day 1. The samples were drawn from a first-in-human, open-label, multicenter phase I dose-escalation trial of ivuxolimab. The trial enrolled adults with locally advanced or metastatic head and neck squamous cell, hepatocellular, melanoma or renal cell carcinoma. CD4+ and CD8+ T cells were sorted separately from peripheral blood before TCR sequencing. Genomic DNA was isolated from the sorted cells so that the TCRbeta CDR3 region could be sequenced. TCRbeta CDR3 regions were sequenced using the immunoSEQ Assay. The clones in this table, taken by TCRdb from immuneACCESS, are in-frame only. Not every clone is retained; where verified, under half of the shortfall comes from an unresolved V gene, and the cause of the rest is unknown. Across this sample there are about 17,000 clones, with approximately 80% seen only once. Jointly, the top ten make up over 10% of the sample.

This clonotype originated in an adult with an advanced solid tumor such as melanoma, head and neck, liver or kidney cancer. The starting material was CD4+ or CD8+ T cells sorted from blood, obtained in a trial of the OX40 agonist ivuxolimab. The chain joins TRBV7-2 to TRBJ2-5; TRBD2 lines up with 9 middle nucleotides. The DNA reads TGTGCCAGCAGCTTAGACGGACTAGCGATGACCCAGTACTTC. Its protein product is CASSLDGLAMTQYF.